The 8 T cell receptor beta chains presented below share a single source sample, sequenced in a study of shared clonotypes between healthy human individuals. The method was immunoSEQ multiplex PCR; TCRdb's version includes in-frame clones alone and lacks a portion of them. The sample lists some 1.1 million clones; approximately 77% were seen once. The sequenced material came from memory CD4+ T cells from PBMCs. Subset given: CD45RA-negative fraction. These receptors originate from a man aged 18 to 35 in good health. Some clones in this sample may be carry-over from other donors' samples.

The CDR3 DNA is TGCGCCAGCAGCGTGACAGGGGTCGATGGCTACACCTTC. Residues: CASSVTGVDGYTF. This chain uses TRBV5-1 with TRBJ1-2, with 8 bases aligning to TRBD1. The CDR3 contains 13 residues. Germline V gene data show CDR1 as SGHRS and CDR2 as YFSETQ. V lost 4 bases and J lost 6; bases outside the gene matches: 5.

This rearrangement joins TRBV6-1 to TRBJ2-2; TRBD2 aligns across 13 bases. V shed 5 bases and J 7 bases; nucleotides not matched to a gene: 4. The CDR3 spans 15 residues. Germline CDR1 is MNHNS and CDR2 is SASEGT. DNA for the CDR3: TGTGCCAGCAGTACCGGGACTAGCGGGGTCGGGGAGCTGTTTTTT. It translates to CASSTGTSGVGELFF.

This clone was detected a few times. This chain joins TRBV29-1 and TRBJ2-1, with D perhaps TRBD1 or TRBD2 (5 bases each). CDR3 length equals 13 residues. Between the trimmed V and J ends, which lost 6 bases and 4 bases, there was a span of 13 bases. Germline CDR1 and CDR2: SQVTM and ANQGSEA. CDR3 amino acids: CSVSGTGYNEQFF. CDR3 DNA sequence: TGCAGCGTCTCCGGGACGGGATACAATGAGCAGTTCTTC.

This rearrangement joins TRBV30 to TRBJ1-2, with D unresolved. The CDR3 extends over 12 amino acids. Per the germline V gene, CDR1 is GTSNPN and CDR2 is SVGIG (reference sequence). Trimming pared 2 bases from V and 8 bases from J, leaving 12 bases between. The CDR3: CAWSPTRTGYTF. In DNA form, the CDR3 reads TGTGCCTGGAGTCCGACAAGGACCGGCTACACCTTC.

The chain combines TRBV2 with TRBJ2-2; 10 bases agree with TRBD2. The trim removed 6 bases at V and 7 bases at J, leaving 11 bases unmatched. This CDR3 has 16 amino acids. Germline CDR1 is SNHLY and CDR2 is FYNNEI. CDR3 DNA: TGTGCCAGCAGAGGTCTAGCGGGAGTCCTAAGCGGGGAGCTGTTTTTT. Protein sequence: CASRGLAGVLSGELFF.

This rearrangement joins TRBV18 to TRBJ2-1; 9 bases are shared with TRBD1. J gave up 9 bases and V 3 bases, and 9 bases lay outside the gene matches. The germline V gene has CDR1 KGHSH and CDR2 LQKENI. The CDR3 extends over 15 amino acids. The CDR3 DNA is TGTGCCAGCTCACCCGGACAGGGGTATCTCGGTGAGCAGTTCTTC. Its protein is CASSPGQGYLGEQFF.

The chain is built from TRBV4-1 and TRBJ2-5; tentative D call: TRBD2 (6 bases). The end of the DNA is better explained by TRBJ2-7, so the J call may be wrong. Germline assignment: CDR1 MGHRA and CDR2 YSYEKL. This CDR3 comprises 15 residues. The DNA for the CDR3 is TGCGCCAGCAGCCAGGTCGGCGGGACTCTCGACGAGCAGTACTTC. Amino acid sequence: CASSQVGGTLDEQYF.

The gene calls are TRBV4-1 and TRBJ2-3, with TRBD2 matching over 10 bases. Germline-derived CDR1 and CDR2 are MGHRA and YSYEKL. V was pared by 0 bases and J by 5 bases, with 5 bases of the junction left unmatched. This CDR3 is 16 amino acids long. CDR3 nucleotides: TGCGCCAGCAGCCAAGAATCACTAGCGGGATTAGATACGCAGTATTTT. This codes for CASSQESLAGLDTQYF.